The T cell receptor beta chain under discussion was sequenced for a study of T cells in Graves' hyperthyroidism and ophthalmopathy. Study-wide points: Using 13 V-J features, a model discriminated ophthalmopathy from stable hyperthyroidism.

This clonotype has ten or more counts. Antigen: not known. Recently diagnosed hyperthyroidism of less than 2 months' duration affected patients aged 18 to 65. The PBMCs studied were ones that came from roughly 9.4 ml fresh peripheral blood. Researchers took RNA transcripts and amplified the TCR beta CDR3 regions from them. A first-round RT-PCR of the TCR CDR3 used the HTBI primer set. MiXCR was run by TCRdb on the multiplex PCR reads, yielding one entry per CDR3 protein. The data hold roughly 250,000 distinct CDR3 sequences, with less than 15% observed a single time. Germline CDR1 MNHNS, CDR2 SASEGT. V lost 5 bases and J lost 2; bases outside the gene matches: 9. The CDR3 length is 16 residues.

The chain is built from TRBV6-1 and TRBJ1-3, with TRBD1 identical over 7 bases. This receptor was taken from a woman aged 35 to 49 with Graves' hyperthyroidism that later progressed to Graves' ophthalmopathy. Material: blood. CDR3 sequence: CASSYTSTGTGNTIYF. CDR3 DNA: TGTGCCAGCAGTTACACATCGACAGGGACTGGAAACACCATATATTTT.